These T cell receptor beta chains were read from a single sample in a study of shared clonotypes between healthy human individuals. TCRdb's table, derived via immunoSEQ multiplex PCR, lists solely in-frame clones and lacks some. This table holds about 2 million clones, roughly 94% found once. What was sequenced was naive CD4+ T cells sorted from blood. Receptors originate from a man aged 18 to 30 in good health. The CDR3 runs from the conserved cysteine through the conserved F or W. The D gene is left open where the match is weak. Size is stated for part of the rows, as once, few or many counts, or as a class when the clone is expanded.

len	v_gene	abundance	d_gene	j_gene	CDR3nt	CDR3aa
17	TRBV7-2	-	TRBD2	TRBJ2-7	TGTGCCAGCAGCCCGGTCTCTATCGGCGGGAGGGCCCACGAGCAGTACTTC	CASSPVSIGGRAHEQYF
11	TRBV28	-	-	TRBJ1-5	TGTGCCAGCAGATCATATCAGCCCCAGCATTTT	CASRSYQPQHF
14	TRBV10-2	-	TRBD2	TRBJ2-7	TGCGCCAGCAGGCGACTAGCGGAGGGCTACGAGCAGTACTTC	CASRRLAEGYEQYF
17	TRBV11-2	-	-	TRBJ2-1	TGTGCCAGCAGCTCGAGGCAGGCTTTTATCTCCTACAATGAGCAGTTCTTC	CASSSRQAFISYNEQFF
15	TRBV7-2	-	-	TRBJ1-1	TGTGCCAGCAGCTTAGTACTGGGTCTGAGTACTGAAGCTTTCTTT	CASSLVLGLSTEAFF
14	TRBV6-5	-	-	TRBJ2-2	TGTGCCAGCCGGAGAACAGGGTCGGCCGGGGAGCTGTTTTTT	CASRRTGSAGELFF
15	TRBV5-1	-	TRBD2	TRBJ2-1	TGCGCCAGCAGCGGAGGACTAGAATGGGTCGATGAGCAGTTCTTC	CASSGGLEWVDEQFF
12	TRBV6-6	-	-	TRBJ1-2	TGTGCCAGCAGTTACCCGAACGAGGCCCGCAACTTC	CASSYPNEARNF
12	TRBV15	-	-	TRBJ1-1	TGTGCCACCAGCAGAGATGTCAACAGGGCTTTCTTT	CATSRDVNRAFF
16	TRBV25-1	once	TRBD2	TRBJ2-1	TGTGCCAGCAGTGAATTAGGGCGGGGGGCCCACAATGAGCAGTTCTTC	CASSELGRGAHNEQFF
16	TRBV10-2	-	TRBD2	TRBJ2-5	TGCGCCAGCAGGGTGACTAGCGGGGGGGTTTTAGAGACCCAGTACTTC	CASRVTSGGVLETQYF
16	TRBV5-4	-	-	TRBJ2-7	TGTGCCAGCAGCCCGGCCGCAGGGGCCGAGGTTCGCGAGCAGTACTTC	CASSPAAGAEVREQYF
16	TRBV5-1	-	TRBD1	TRBJ2-2	TGCGCCAGCAGCCGGACAGGGTTGAGTTGGACCGGGGAGCTGTTTTTT	CASSRTGLSWTGELFF
16	TRBV15	-	-	TRBJ2-1	TGTGCCACCAGCAAAGCCCTGACAGAGTACTACAATGAGCAGTTCTTC	CATSKALTEYYNEQFF
14	TRBV19	once	-	TRBJ2-3	TGTGCCAGTACTGGAGTTTCTAGCACAGATACGCAGTATTTT	CASTGVSSTDTQYF
14	TRBV6-6	-	TRBD2	TRBJ2-7	TGTGCCAGCAGACCCGGGACTAGTTACTACGAGCAGTACTTC	CASRPGTSYYEQYF
14	TRBV6-5	many	-	TRBJ1-1	TGTGCCAGCAGTTACTTAAAAGGAGGAGCTGAAGCTTTCTTT	CASSYLKGGAEAFF
15	TRBV30	-	TRBD1	TRBJ1-1	TGTGCCTGGAGTGTGGGGACAGGGGGCATATCTGAAGCTTTCTTT	CAWSVGTGGISEAFF
14	TRBV30	-	-	TRBJ1-3	TGTGCCTGGAGCGTTTTTACTTCTGGAAACACCATATATTTT	CAWSVFTSGNTIYF
14	TRBV5-1	-	-	TRBJ1-6	TGCGCCAGCAGCTTGGACGGGGTTGCCTCACCCCTCCACTTT	CASSLDGVASPLHF
15	TRBV6-5	-	-	TRBJ2-7	TGTGCCAGCAGCCCTCCGGGCCGTTTGGGTGCCGAGCAGTACTTC	CASSPPGRLGAEQYF
14	TRBV13	-	-	TRBJ2-6	TGTGCCAGCAGCTTACAGTCTGGGGCCAACGTCCTGACTTTC	CASSLQSGANVLTF